This T cell receptor beta chain was captured by sequencing in a study of shared clonotypes between healthy human individuals. Study information: CD4 naive and CD4 memory each took three plates per donor, while CD8 naive took two and CD8 memory one.

A remark on this clone: Its antigen is still unknown.

V lost 7 bases to trimming and J lost 3 bases, with 15 bases between them. The V gene's germline CDR1 is PRHDT and CDR2 FYEKMQ (reference sequence). The CDR3 totals 14 residues. Terminally differentiated effector memory CD45RA+ cells were excluded by CCR7 positive selection of CD45RO-negative cells. Study findings and constraints: A reduction in generation probabilities was seen for non-shared clonotypes relative to those shared by all four donors.

Here immunoSEQ multiplex PCR was the method, and the copy in TCRdb shows in-frame clones only, minus some. Altogether about 1.9 million clones are present, about 94% being singletons, with the ten largest covering 1.5% to 2%. Sample: naive CD8+ T cells from PBMCs. This sequence originates from a young man in good health. Some clones in this sample may be carry-over from other donors' samples. The chain combines TRBV13 with TRBJ1-2; possible D gene TRBD1, 6 bases. CDR3 bases: TGTGCCAGCACCGGGGGGCAGTCCGACTATGGCTACACCTTC. As protein: CASTGGQSDYGYTF.